The 10 T cell receptor delta chains presented below share a single source sample, sequenced in a study of gamma-delta chains in newborns, infants, children. TCRdb reprocessed the reads using CATT. The sample has thousands of delta-chain clones; 1.6% are singletons. Sequencing was carried out using blood. The source of these receptors is a child who was a newborn, infant or young child, either healthy, febrile or measles-vaccinated (not recorded which).

A remark on this clone: Other nucleotide sequences in the sample specify the same CDR3. The chain has TRDV1 and TRDJ1, with 8 nucleotides matching TRDD3. CDR1 and CDR2 from the germline V gene are TSWWSYY and QGS. There are 19 residues in the CDR3. Trimming cost V 3 bases and J 5 bases; bases outside gene matches: 20. CDR3 protein: CALGELAHNLYWGPDKLIF. CDR3 DNA sequence: TGTGCTCTTGGGGAGCTAGCGCATAACCTATACTGGGGGCCAGATAAACTCATCTTT.

About this clone itself: The protein that TCRdb holds for this DNA derives from a much larger clone and differs from the translated DNA at residue 11, which likely indicates a read error; the protein shown here is translated from the DNA. J is TRDJ1 and V is TRDV1; TRDD3 matches 9 bases. The V and J ends lost 1 base and 1 base, in that order; junction bases with no gene match: 7. In germline, CDR1 is TSWWSYY, CDR2 QGS. The CDR3 consists of 17 residues. In DNA, the CDR3 is TGTGCTCTTGGGGAACCCGATTCTGGGGGATGCACCGATAAACTCATCTTT. It specifies CALGEPDSGGCTDKLIF.

This clone appeared a few times. A read error likely explains why the TCRdb protein, taken from a much larger clone, differs from this DNA's translation at residue 8; the protein shown is translated from the DNA. The chain carries TRDV2 and TRDJ1, with a tentative D call TRDD3 (5 bases). Germline loops: CDR1 GEAIGNYY, CDR2 EKD. This CDR3 comprises 16 residues. V was trimmed by 3 bases and J by 1 base, leaving 17 bases between them. CDR3 protein: CACDSVLEDSTDKLIF. As DNA, the CDR3 is TGTGCCTGTGACTCGGTACTGGAGGACTCCACCGATAAACTCATCTTT.

This clone was picked up a small number of times. The TCRdb protein comes from a much larger clone and disagrees with this DNA's translation at residue 9, likely due to a read error; the protein given here is derived from the DNA. The V and J genes are TRDV1 and TRDJ1; D possibly corresponds to TRDD2 (5 bases). CDR1 and CDR2 from the germline V gene are TSWWSYY and QGS. The CDR3 has 16 amino acids. V was cut by 2 bases and J by 0 bases, with 13 bases left in between. The CDR3 here is CALGEIPTMYTDKLIF. The DNA for the CDR3 is TGTGCTCTTGGGGAAATCCCTACAATGTACACCGATAAACTCATCTTT.

A few counts support this clone. The protein here is the DNA translation, as the TCRdb protein differs from it at residue 4. This chain joins TRDV1 and TRDJ1, with a possible D match to TRDD3 (5 bases). CDR1 is TSWWSYY and CDR2 is QGS in the germline V gene. This CDR3 is built from 15 residues. CDR3 sequence (DNA): TGTGCTCTTTGGGAATTCCGGAACTACAGGGGAGGACTCATCTTT. Translated, it gives CALWEFRNYRGGLIF.

Regarding this clone: TCRdb's protein for this DNA is that of a much larger clone and differs from the translation at residue 9, likely a read error; the protein shown is the DNA translation. The chain links TRDV2 to TRDJ3, with D maybe TRDD3 (6 bases). This CDR3 is 18 amino acids long. Germline V gene lookup returns CDR1 GEAIGNYY and CDR2 EKD. The V gene lost 1 base and the J gene lost 0 bases, with 12 bases spanning the gap. CDR3 loop: CACDTGGTGSWDTRQMFF. The CDR3 DNA reads TGTGCCTGTGACACGGGGGGAACGGGCTCCTGGGACACCCGACAGATGTTTTTC.

A note on this clone: At residue 13, TCRdb's protein disagrees with the DNA translation; the protein shown here derives from the DNA. The rearrangement links TRDV1 to TRDJ1; maybe TRDD2 (7 bases). This CDR3 contains 20 residues. CDR1 and CDR2 from the germline V gene are TSWWSYY and QGS. V was clipped by 5 bases and J by 0 bases, with 28 bases between them. CDR3 bases: TGTGCTCTTGGGACGGTTCCTACCCACCCGTGGGGGGCGTACACCGATAAACTCATCTTT. Residues: CALGTVPTHPWGAYTDKLIF.

This clone was seen a handful of times. The J gene is TRDJ1, while no V gene call was made; TRDD3 reflects the table's D call only, with no check against the DNA. CDR3 length: 18 residues. CDR3 region: CAFRPNFLGDRSADKLIF. CDR3 in DNA: TGTGCCTTTAGGCCCAACTTTCTGGGGGATAGATCCGCCGATAAACTCATCTTT.

To note about this clone: One junction end disagrees with the germline gene, perhaps due to a read error. The sample has other DNA sequences that encode this CDR3 too. The chain recombines TRDV1 with TRDJ1; 9 bases are shared with TRDD3. Germline-derived CDR1 and CDR2 are TSWWSYY and QGS. The CDR3 spans 18 residues. The CDR3 is CALGERGPTAGGWDKLIF. In nucleotides, the CDR3 is TGTGCCCTTGGGGAACGGGGTCCTACCGCTGGGGGATGGGATAAACTCATCTTT.

In this sample, this clone turned up a few times. TCRdb lists the protein of a much larger clone for this DNA, which differs at residue 9, so this is likely a read error; the protein given here is translated from the DNA itself. The chain is built from TRDV1 and TRDJ2; 10 bases align to TRDD3. Unmatched junction bases numbered 1, after V lost 2 bases and J lost 4 bases. Germline-derived CDR1 and CDR2 are TSWWSYY and QGS. This CDR3 is 15 amino acids long. CDR3 bases: TGTGCTCTTGGGGAAGGGGGATACGCGACAGCACAACTCTTCTTT. This gives the protein CALGEGGYATAQLFF.